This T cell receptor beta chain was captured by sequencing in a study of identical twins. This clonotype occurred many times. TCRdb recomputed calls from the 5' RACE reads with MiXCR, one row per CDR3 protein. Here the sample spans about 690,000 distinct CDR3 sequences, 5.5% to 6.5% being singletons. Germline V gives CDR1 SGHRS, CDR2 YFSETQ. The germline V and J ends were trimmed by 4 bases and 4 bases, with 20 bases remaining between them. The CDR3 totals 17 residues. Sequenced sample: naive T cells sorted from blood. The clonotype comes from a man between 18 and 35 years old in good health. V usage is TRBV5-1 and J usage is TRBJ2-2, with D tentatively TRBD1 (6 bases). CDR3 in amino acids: CASSLKIRTDRTGELFF. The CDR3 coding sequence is TGCGCCAGCAGCCTAAAGATTAGGACAGATCGCACCGGGGAGCTGTTTTTT.